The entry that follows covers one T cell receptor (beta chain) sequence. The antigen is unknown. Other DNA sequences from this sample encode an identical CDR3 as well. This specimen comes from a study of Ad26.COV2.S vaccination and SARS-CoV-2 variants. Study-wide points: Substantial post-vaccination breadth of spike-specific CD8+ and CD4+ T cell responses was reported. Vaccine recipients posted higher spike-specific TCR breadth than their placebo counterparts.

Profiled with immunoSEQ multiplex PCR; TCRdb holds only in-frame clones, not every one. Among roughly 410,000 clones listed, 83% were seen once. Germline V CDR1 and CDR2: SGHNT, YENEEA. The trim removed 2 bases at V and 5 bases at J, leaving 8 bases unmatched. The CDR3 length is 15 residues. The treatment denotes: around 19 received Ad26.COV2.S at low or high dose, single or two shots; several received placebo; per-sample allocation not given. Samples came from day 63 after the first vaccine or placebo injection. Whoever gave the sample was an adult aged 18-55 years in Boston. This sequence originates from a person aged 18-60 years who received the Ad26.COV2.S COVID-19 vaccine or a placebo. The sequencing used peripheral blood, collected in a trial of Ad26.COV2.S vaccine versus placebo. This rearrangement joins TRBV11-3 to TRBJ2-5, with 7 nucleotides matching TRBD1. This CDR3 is CASSLRTGPGETQYF. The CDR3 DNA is TGTGCCAGCAGCTTACGGACAGGACCCGGGGAGACCCAGTACTTC.